Listed below are T cell receptor beta chains from one sample, sequenced in a study of cytomegalovirus exposure and HLA in healthy donors. This table comes from immunoSEQ multiplex PCR, and its TCRdb copy is limited to in-frame clones, with some not included. The sample has tens of thousands of clones; more than 60% are singletons. Sequencing was performed on PBMCs. These receptors all come from a woman in her 30s in good health and CMV-seronegative. Each CDR3 is given with its conserved first and last residue. Not every row has a clone size; where given, it reads once, few, many or a size class.

>TRBV6-4|once|TRBJ2-3
CASSDSVVTPSTDTQYF
>TRBV4-3|-|TRBJ1-1
CASSHRGDRFNTEAFF
>TRBV25-1|-|TRBJ2-3
CASSDRRAAVGTDTQYF
>TRBV19|-|TRBJ2-3
CARHPRDRVIDTQYF
>TRBV29-1|-|TRBJ1-4
CSVVSGQGGEKLFF
>TRBV18|-|TRBJ2-5
CASSPPGPQQETQYF
>TRBV6-6|-|TRBJ1-3
CASSDRDSGNTIYF
>TRBV5-1|-|TRBJ1-1
CTSSEGDSLEAFF
>TRBV5-1|-|TRBJ1-4
CASSSGQGEEKLFF
>TRBV7-9|once|TRBJ1-1
CASSLQGTNTEAFF
>TRBV6-5|-|TRBJ1-5
CASSEGDSNQPQHF
>TRBV9|-|TRBJ2-5
CASSVAPTSQETQYF
>TRBV10-3|-|TRBJ2-2
CAISESLEAGTNTGELFF
>TRBV6-1|-|TRBJ2-2
CASSGQGAGELFF
>TRBV5-1|-|TRBJ2-3
CASSLAGRGSSDTQYF
>TRBV19|-|TRBJ2-3
CASSERGGSTDTQYF
>TRBV27|-|TRBJ2-1
CASGPGGGAIEQFF
>TRBV7-2|-|TRBJ2-3
CATRAGPTDTQYF
>TRBV6-6|-|TRBJ2-7
CASSWDRGPGEQYF
>TRBV7-9|-|TRBJ1-4
CSSSHFAPATNEKLFF
>TRBV19|-|TRBJ2-1
CATSRGNEQFF
>TRBV27|-|TRBJ1-4
CASTPNRNANEKLFF
>TRBV29-1|-|TRBJ2-1
CSVCVMDNEQFF
>TRBV2|-|TRBJ2-3
CASSDSALWDTQYF
>TRBV27|-|TRBJ1-2
CASSSPRSTQGAMGYTF
>TRBV5-4|-|TRBJ1-3
CASSSGRSGNTIYF
>TRBV9|few|TRBJ2-2
CASRRGQGVSTGELFF
>TRBV25-1|-|TRBJ1-5
CASSESPGAQPQHF
>TRBV5-4|-|TRBJ2-1
CASSLRLGVNEQFF
>TRBV4-3|-|TRBJ2-1
CASSQDPPPAEQFF
>TRBV4-1|-|TRBJ2-1
CASSQVPGTGMSNEQFF
>TRBV6-1|-|TRBJ2-1
CASSRLAGGNEQFF